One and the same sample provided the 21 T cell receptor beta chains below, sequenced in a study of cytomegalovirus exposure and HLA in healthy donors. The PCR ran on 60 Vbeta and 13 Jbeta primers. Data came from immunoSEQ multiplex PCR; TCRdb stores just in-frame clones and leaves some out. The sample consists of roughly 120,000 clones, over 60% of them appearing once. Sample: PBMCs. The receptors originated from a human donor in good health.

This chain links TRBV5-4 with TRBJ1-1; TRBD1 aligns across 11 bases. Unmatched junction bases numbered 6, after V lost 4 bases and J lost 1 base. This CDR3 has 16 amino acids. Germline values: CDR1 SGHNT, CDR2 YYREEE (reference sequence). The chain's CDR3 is CASSHGTGGRNTEAFF. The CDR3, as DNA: TGTGCCAGCAGCCATGGGACAGGGGGAAGGAACACTGAAGCTTTCTTT.

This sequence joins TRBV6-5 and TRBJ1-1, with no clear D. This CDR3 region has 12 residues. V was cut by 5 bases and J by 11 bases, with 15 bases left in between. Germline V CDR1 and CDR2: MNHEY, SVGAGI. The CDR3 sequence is CASSPGSVRAFF. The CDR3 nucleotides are TGTGCCAGCAGTCCCGGGAGCGTCAGGGCTTTCTTT.

CDR3 nucleotide sequence: TGTGCCAGCAGTCCCCCTTTACCCGGACAGGGTTTTACAAAGAACTATGGCTACACCTTC. Its translation: CASSPPLPGQGFTKNYGYTF. This chain connects TRBV27 to TRBJ1-2; TRBD1 agrees at 8 bases. This CDR3 has 20 amino acids. Germline trimming cut 5 bases from V and 2 bases from J; bases unmatched to any gene: 22. The V gene's germline CDR1 is MNHEY and CDR2 SMNVEV (reference sequence).

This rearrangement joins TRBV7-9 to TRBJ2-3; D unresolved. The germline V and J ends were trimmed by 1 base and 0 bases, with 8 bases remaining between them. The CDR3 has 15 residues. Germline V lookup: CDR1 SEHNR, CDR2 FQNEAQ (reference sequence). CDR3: CASSLVTVSTDTQYF. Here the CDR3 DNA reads TGTGCCAGCAGCTTAGTTACAGTTAGCACAGATACGCAGTATTTT.

This chain's CDR3 is CASSPPGLSYEQYF. The CDR3 DNA reads TGTGCCAGCAGCCCCCCCGGTCTCTCCTACGAGCAGTACTTC. This rearrangement joins TRBV5-6 to TRBJ2-7; unclear D gene. The CDR3 length is 14 residues. Trimming took 4 bases from V and 0 from J, leaving 11 bases between them. CDR1 SGHDT and CDR2 YYEEEE come from the germline V gene.

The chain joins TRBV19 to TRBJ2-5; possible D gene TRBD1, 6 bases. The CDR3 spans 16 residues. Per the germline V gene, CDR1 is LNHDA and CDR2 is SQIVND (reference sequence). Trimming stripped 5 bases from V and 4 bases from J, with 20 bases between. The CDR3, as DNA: TGTGCCAGTAGTCCAGTGGACAGTAAGGAGAGAGAGACCCAGTACTTC. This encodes CASSPVDSKERETQYF.

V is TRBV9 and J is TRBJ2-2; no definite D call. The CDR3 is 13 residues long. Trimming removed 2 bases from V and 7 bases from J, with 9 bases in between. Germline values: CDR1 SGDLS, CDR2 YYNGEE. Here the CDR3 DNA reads TGTGCCAGCAGCGTCCTCTCTAGCGGGGAGCTGTTTTTT. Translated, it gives CASSVLSSGELFF. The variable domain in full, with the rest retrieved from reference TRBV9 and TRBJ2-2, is DSGVTQTPKHLITATGQRVTLRCSPRSGDLSVYWYQQSLDQGLQFLIQYYNGEERAKGNILERFSAQQFPDLHSELNLSSLELGDSALYFCASSVLSSGELFFGEGSRLTVL.

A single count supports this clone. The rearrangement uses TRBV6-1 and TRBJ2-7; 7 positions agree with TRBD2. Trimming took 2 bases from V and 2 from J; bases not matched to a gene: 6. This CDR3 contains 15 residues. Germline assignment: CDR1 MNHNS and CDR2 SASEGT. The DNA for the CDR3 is TGTGCCAGCAGTGAAACGGCTAGCGGACCCTACGAGCAGTACTTC. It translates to CASSETASGPYEQYF.

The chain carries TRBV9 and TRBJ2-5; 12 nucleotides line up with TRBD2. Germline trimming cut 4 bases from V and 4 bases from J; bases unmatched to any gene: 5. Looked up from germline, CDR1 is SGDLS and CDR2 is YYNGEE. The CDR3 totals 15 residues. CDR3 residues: CASSPGGLAGETQYF. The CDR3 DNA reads TGTGCCAGCAGCCCTGGGGGACTAGCGGGAGAGACCCAGTACTTC.

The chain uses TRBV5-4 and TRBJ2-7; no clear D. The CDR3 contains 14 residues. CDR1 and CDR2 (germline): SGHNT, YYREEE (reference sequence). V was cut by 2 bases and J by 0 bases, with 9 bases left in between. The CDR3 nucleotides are TGTGCCAGCAGCTTCGAGGCCAGCTCCTACGAGCAGTACTTC. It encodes CASSFEASSYEQYF.

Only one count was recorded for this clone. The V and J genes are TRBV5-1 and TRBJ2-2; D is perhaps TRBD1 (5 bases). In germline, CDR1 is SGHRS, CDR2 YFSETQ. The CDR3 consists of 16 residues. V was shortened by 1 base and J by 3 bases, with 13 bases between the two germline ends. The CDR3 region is CASSLNGRVDTGELFF. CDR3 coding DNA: TGCGCCAGCAGCTTGAACGGCAGGGTGGACACCGGGGAGCTGTTTTTT. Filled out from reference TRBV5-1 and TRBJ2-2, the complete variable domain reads KAGVTQTPRYLIKTRGQQVTLSCSPISGHRSVSWYQQTPGQGLQFLFEYFSETQRNKGNFPGRFSGRQFSNSRSEMNVSTLELGDSALYLCASSLNGRVDTGELFFGEGSRLTVL.

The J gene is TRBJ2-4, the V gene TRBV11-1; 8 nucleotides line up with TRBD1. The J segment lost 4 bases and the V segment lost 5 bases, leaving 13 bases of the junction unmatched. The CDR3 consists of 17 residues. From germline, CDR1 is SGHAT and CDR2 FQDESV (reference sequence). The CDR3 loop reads CASSQTGGSAKKNIQYF. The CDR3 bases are TGTGCCAGCAGCCAAACAGGGGGGTCGGCCAAAAAAAACATTCAGTACTTC.

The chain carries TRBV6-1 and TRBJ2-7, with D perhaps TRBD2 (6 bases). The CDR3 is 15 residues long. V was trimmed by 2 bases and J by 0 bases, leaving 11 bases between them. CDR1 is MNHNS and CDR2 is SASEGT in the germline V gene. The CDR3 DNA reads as TGTGCCAGCAGTGAAATGGGGAGGAGCTCCTACGAGCAGTACTTC. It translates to CASSEMGRSSYEQYF.

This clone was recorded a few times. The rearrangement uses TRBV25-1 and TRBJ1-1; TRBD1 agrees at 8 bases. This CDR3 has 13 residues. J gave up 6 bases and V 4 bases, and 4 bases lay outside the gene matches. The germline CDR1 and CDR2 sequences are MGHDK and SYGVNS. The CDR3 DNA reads TGTGCCAGCAGTGCCCAGGGGGCCGCTGAAGCTTTCTTT. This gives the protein CASSAQGAAEAFF.

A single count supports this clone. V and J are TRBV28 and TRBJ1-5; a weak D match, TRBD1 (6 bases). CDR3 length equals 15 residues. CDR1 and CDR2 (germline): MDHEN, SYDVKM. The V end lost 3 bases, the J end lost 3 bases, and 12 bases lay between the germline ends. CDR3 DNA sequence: TGTGCCAGCAGTTTCGGGACAAGTAACAATCAGCCCCAGCATTTT. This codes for CASSFGTSNNQPQHF.

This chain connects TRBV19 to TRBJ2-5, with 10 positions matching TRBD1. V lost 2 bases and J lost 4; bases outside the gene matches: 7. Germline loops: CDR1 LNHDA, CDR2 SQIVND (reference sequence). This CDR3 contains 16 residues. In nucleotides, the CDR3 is TGTGCCAGTAGTATACAAACCGGGACAGGGGCAGAGACCCAGTACTTC. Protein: CASSIQTGTGAETQYF. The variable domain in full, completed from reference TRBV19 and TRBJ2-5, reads DGGITQSPKYLFRKEGQNVTLSCEQNLNHDAMYWYRQDPGQGLRLIYYSQIVNDFQKGDIAEGYSVSREKKESFPLTVTSAQKNPTAFYLCASSIQTGTGAETQYFGPGTRLLVL.

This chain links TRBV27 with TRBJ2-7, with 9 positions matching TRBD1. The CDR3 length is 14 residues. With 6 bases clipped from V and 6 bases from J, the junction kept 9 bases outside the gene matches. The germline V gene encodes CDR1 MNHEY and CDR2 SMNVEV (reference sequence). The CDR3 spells CASRGTGTGPEQYF. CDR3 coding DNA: TGTGCCAGCAGGGGGACCGGGACAGGGCCCGAGCAGTACTTC.

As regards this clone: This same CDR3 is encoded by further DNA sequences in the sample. The CDR3 DNA follows: TGTGCCAGCAGTGCGACTAGCGGTAGCACAGATACGCAGTATTTT. Residues: CASSATSGSTDTQYF. The chain has TRBV6-4 and TRBJ2-3; 9 nucleotides match TRBD2. The CDR3 is 15 amino acids. CDR1 and CDR2 (germline): MRHNA, SNTAGT. Trimming cost V 4 bases and J 0 bases; bases outside gene matches: 2.

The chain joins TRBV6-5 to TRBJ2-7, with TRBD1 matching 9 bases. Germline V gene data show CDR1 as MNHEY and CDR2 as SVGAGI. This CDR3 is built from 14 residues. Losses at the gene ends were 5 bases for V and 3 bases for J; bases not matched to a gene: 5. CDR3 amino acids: CASSDWGQGYEQYF. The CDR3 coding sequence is TGTGCCAGCAGTGACTGGGGACAGGGCTACGAGCAGTACTTC.

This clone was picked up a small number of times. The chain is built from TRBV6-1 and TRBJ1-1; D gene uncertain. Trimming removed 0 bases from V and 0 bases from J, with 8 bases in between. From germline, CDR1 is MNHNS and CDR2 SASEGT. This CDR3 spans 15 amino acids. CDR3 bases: TGTGCCAGCAGTGAAGCGGCCAGAATGAACACTGAAGCTTTCTTT. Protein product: CASSEAARMNTEAFF.

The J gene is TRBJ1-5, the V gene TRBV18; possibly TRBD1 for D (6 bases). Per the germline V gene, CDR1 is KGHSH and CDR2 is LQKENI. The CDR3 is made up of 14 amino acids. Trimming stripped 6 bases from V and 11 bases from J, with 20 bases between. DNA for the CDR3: TGTGCCAGCTCTCCCGGGACACCCCAGGGGACCCAGCATTTT. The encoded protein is CASSPGTPQGTQHF.